This TCR beta chain originates from a study of blood T cell repertoires in COVID-19. At the level of the study: Samples came from the United States, Italy and Spain, spanning acute and convalescent COVID-19.

Trimming stripped 4 bases from V and 8 bases from J, with 23 bases between. The CDR3 consists of 16 residues. Germline lookup yields CDR1 LNHDA and CDR2 SQIVND (reference sequence). Source study methods: Amplification of reference gene primers provided the estimated nucleated cell counts. Profiling relied on immunoSEQ multiplex PCR, and the TCRdb table lists in-frame clones only, not all of them. The V and J calls and clone size were taken over from that table, and D and trimming were inferred from the DNA. The sample records 150,000 to 200,000 clones, roughly 80% being singletons. Material: peripheral blood. This TCR was recovered from a man in his 60s with acute or convalescent COVID-19. This chain uses TRBV19 with TRBJ1-1, with a weak D call TRBD1 (5 bases). CDR3 region: CASSTIHGTPGEEAFF. The CDR3 coding sequence is TGTGCCAGTAGTACAATTCACGGGACTCCCGGGGAAGAAGCTTTCTTT.